This T cell receptor beta chain was identified during a study of T-cell reconstitution after alpha-beta-depleted transplantation in children. Researchers prepared the TCRbeta library using unique molecular identifiers, the study reports. TCRdb passed the PCR reads through MiXCR, listing each CDR3 protein once. The table lists about 340,000 distinct CDR3 sequences, about 16% of them singletons, with around 38% in the top ten. Remarks on this clonotype: Its antigen is unknown.

Study-wide findings and caveats: The study traced high day-60 TCRbeta diversity in some patients to surviving recipient T cells and thymic progenitors.

CDR3 length equals 14 residues. V lost 2 bases and J 2 bases, leaving 11 bases between the germline ends. The germline gives CDR1 SGHRS, CDR2 YFSETQ. The sequencing here drew on PBMCs, mostly from graft donor cells, taken 360 days after TCRalphabeta/CD19-depleted stem cell transplant. The receptor's source is a male patient under 10 years old who had a stem cell transplant for acute lymphoblastic leukemia, so the T cells may come from the graft donor. This chain uses TRBV5-1 with TRBJ2-7; no reliable D call. The CDR3 coding sequence is TGCGCCAGCAGCTTCGGCAGCGCAACCTACGAGCAGTACTTC. Translated: CASSFGSATYEQYF.